Listed below are T cell receptor beta chains from one sample, sequenced in a study of blood T cell repertoires in COVID-19. The table came from immunoSEQ multiplex PCR; TCRdb's copy has only in-frame clones and leaves some out. The sample holds roughly 290,000 clones, around four fifths seen once. The source material was peripheral blood. The receptor source for this set is a woman aged 45-60 years with active or convalescent COVID-19. The CDR3 runs from the conserved cysteine through the conserved F or W. Each record gives: V gene, D gene, CDR3 length, clone size, J gene, CDR3 DNA, CDR3 protein. D genes are given only for firm matches. Expanded clones are given a class, and other clones once, few, many or no size at all.

v_gene: TRBV27
d_gene: .
len: 13
abundance: .
j_gene: TRBJ1-1
CDR3nt: TGTGCCAGCAGTTCAGGGCTCCACTCTGAAGCTTTCTTT
CDR3aa: CASSSGLHSEAFF

v_gene: TRBV2
d_gene: TRBD1
len: 13
abundance: .
j_gene: TRBJ1-1
CDR3nt: TGTGCCAGCAGTCGACAGGGGGCCACTGAAGCTTTCTTT
CDR3aa: CASSRQGATEAFF

v_gene: TRBV18
d_gene: .
len: 13
abundance: .
j_gene: TRBJ1-2
CDR3nt: TGTGCCAGCTCACAACAGGGTTACTATGGCTACACCTTC
CDR3aa: CASSQQGYYGYTF

v_gene: TRBV24-1
d_gene: TRBD2
len: 17
abundance: .
j_gene: TRBJ2-2
CDR3nt: TGTGCCACCAGTGACCAGGCTAGCGGGAGGGCCACCGGGGAGCTGTTTTTT
CDR3aa: CATSDQASGRATGELFF

v_gene: TRBV11-2
d_gene: TRBD2
len: 15
abundance: .
j_gene: TRBJ2-7
CDR3nt: TGTGCCAGCAGCTTAGAGCTAGCGGGTACCTACGAGCAGTACTTC
CDR3aa: CASSLELAGTYEQYF

v_gene: TRBV12-3/TRBV12-4
d_gene: .
len: 12
abundance: once
j_gene: TRBJ1-5
CDR3nt: TGTGCCAGCAGTCCTGTCAATCAGCCCCAGCATTTT
CDR3aa: CASSPVNQPQHF

v_gene: TRBV14
d_gene: TRBD2
len: 18
abundance: .
j_gene: TRBJ2-7
CDR3nt: TGTGCCAGCAGCGGGGGACTAGCGGGCTCCATCATTTCGGGGGAGCAGTACTTC
CDR3aa: CASSGGLAGSIISGEQYF

v_gene: TRBV19
d_gene: TRBD2
len: 16
abundance: .
j_gene: TRBJ2-1
CDR3nt: TGTGCCAGTAGTCAGTCACTAGCGGGAGGATACAATGAGCAGTTCTTC
CDR3aa: CASSQSLAGGYNEQFF

v_gene: TRBV12-3/TRBV12-4
d_gene: .
len: 13
abundance: .
j_gene: TRBJ1-2
CDR3nt: TGTGCCAGCAGCTGGAAGAGGAACTATGGCTACACCTTC
CDR3aa: CASSWKRNYGYTF

v_gene: TRBV4-1
d_gene: TRBD1
len: 17
abundance: .
j_gene: TRBJ2-1
CDR3nt: TGCGCCAGCAGCCAAGATTGGTCCCAGGGGGTGGACAATGAGCAGTTCTTC
CDR3aa: CASSQDWSQGVDNEQFF

v_gene: TRBV6-2/TRBV6-3
d_gene: .
len: 15
abundance: .
j_gene: TRBJ1-6
CDR3nt: TGTGCCAGCAGTTATGATGGACACCGTAATTCACCCCTCCACTTT
CDR3aa: CASSYDGHRNSPLHF

v_gene: TRBV7-8
d_gene: .
len: 13
abundance: few
j_gene: TRBJ1-2
CDR3nt: TGTGCCAGCGGCGCGACAGCGAACTATGGCTACACCTTC
CDR3aa: CASGATANYGYTF

v_gene: TRBV6-5
d_gene: TRBD1
len: 14
abundance: .
j_gene: TRBJ1-4
CDR3nt: TGTGCCAGCAGGGGACTAGGGGGCCGGGAAAAACTGTTTTTT
CDR3aa: CASRGLGGREKLFF

v_gene: TRBV5-1
d_gene: .
len: 14
abundance: .
j_gene: TRBJ2-3
CDR3nt: TGCGCCAGCAGCTCTCGACCGGGACTCCCGCCGCAGTATTTT
CDR3aa: CASSSRPGLPPQYF

v_gene: TRBV18
d_gene: TRBD1
len: 15
abundance: .
j_gene: TRBJ2-2
CDR3nt: TGTGCCAGCTCACGAGGACAGGGGGGATCCGGGGAGCTGTTTTTT
CDR3aa: CASSRGQGGSGELFF

v_gene: TRBV19
d_gene: TRBD1
len: 13
abundance: .
j_gene: TRBJ2-3
CDR3nt: TGTGCCAGCGGACAGGGGGCGCGGCAGCCCCAGTATTTT
CDR3aa: CASGQGARQPQYF

v_gene: TRBV18
d_gene: .
len: 17
abundance: .
j_gene: TRBJ2-1
CDR3nt: TGTGCCAGCTCACCACCCCCAGGGTACGAGGTCTACAATGAGCAGTTCTTC
CDR3aa: CASSPPPGYEVYNEQFF

v_gene: TRBV28
d_gene: .
len: 13
abundance: .
j_gene: TRBJ1-6
CDR3nt: TGTGCCAGCGGACTCTCCTATAATTCACCCCTCCACTTT
CDR3aa: CASGLSYNSPLHF

v_gene: TRBV10-3
d_gene: .
len: 15
abundance: .
j_gene: TRBJ1-1
CDR3nt: TGTGCCATCAGTGAGTCTCGTACAGGGTTATCTGAAGCTTTCTTT
CDR3aa: CAISESRTGLSEAFF

v_gene: TRBV28
d_gene: TRBD1
len: 13
abundance: .
j_gene: TRBJ2-5
CDR3nt: TGTGCCAGCAAGAGGGACAGGAGGGAGACCCAGTACTTC
CDR3aa: CASKRDRRETQYF